Each of the 2 T cell receptor beta chains below was sequenced from the same sample in a study of molecular identifiers for immune sequencing clone quantification. MiXCR, run by TCRdb on the PCR reads, gives a single entry per CDR3 protein. The profile shows about 300,000 distinct CDR3 sequences, 20% to 25% of them singletons. The sample consisted of naive CD8+ T cells from blood, with Jurkat cell RNA spiked in. The sample's subset: FACS-sorted CD8+CD4-CCR7+CD45RA+ naive T cells. These receptors originate from a human donor in good health. Some libraries in this study had Jurkat cell RNA spiked in.

As concerns this clonotype: A read error may explain this, as a much larger clone is one base away. Since no conserved phenylalanine or tryptophan closes the CDR3, a read error is the likely cause. The chain links TRBV3-1 to TRBJ2-7; D gene uncertain. V lost 0 bases and J 4 bases, leaving 7 bases between the germline ends. The CDR3 spans 13 residues. Germline V gene sequence: CDR1 LGHDT, CDR2 YNNKEL (reference sequence). In DNA, the CDR3 is TGTGCCAGCAGCCAAGATCCGGTTTACGAGCAGTACCTC. This sequence encodes CASSQDPVYEQYL.

This chain links TRBV20-1 with TRBJ2-3; 10 positions match TRBD2. After removal of 3 bases from V and 1 base from J, the junction contained 10 bases not matched to a gene. The CDR3 totals 17 residues. CDR1 and CDR2 from the germline V gene are DFQATT and SNEGSKA (reference sequence). The CDR3 is CSASQYLAGEGTDTQYF. CDR3 bases: TGCAGTGCTAGTCAGTACCTAGCGGGGGAAGGCACAGATACGCAGTATTTT.